The rows below give T cell receptor beta chains drawn from one sample of a study of CD8+CD57+ T cells in acquired aplastic anemia. TCRdb reprocessed the reads with MiXCR, giving one entry per CDR3 protein. The sample holds about 150,000 distinct CDR3 sequences, approximately 41% seen once. Input material: sorted CD4+, CD8+, or CD8+CD57+ T cells (not recorded which) from PBMCs. These receptors were obtained from a human donor in good health, serving as a control. The CDR3 runs from the conserved cysteine through the conserved F or W. A D gene is named only where the DNA matches it firmly.

V gene	CDR3 length	D gene	J gene	CDR3 protein
TRBV20-1	14	TRBD1	TRBJ1-3	CSATAGGSGNTIYF
TRBV6-1	15	NA	TRBJ1-4	CASSESTATNEKLFF
TRBV2	14	TRBD1	TRBJ2-7	CASRTGTGEREQYF
TRBV12-3/TRBV12-4	14	TRBD1	TRBJ1-2	CASSPSNGQVGGTF
TRBV6-5	15	TRBD2	TRBJ2-7	CASSSRASGSYEQYF
TRBV29-1	11	TRBD1	TRBJ1-1	CSVGRQGEAFF
TRBV6-2/TRBV6-3	12	NA	TRBJ1-2	CASSYLDYGYTF
TRBV10-2	15	TRBD2	TRBJ2-5	CASSMLSGGAETQYF
TRBV6-5	14	NA	TRBJ2-5	CASSYSQVQETQYF
TRBV19	14	NA	TRBJ1-5	CASSIGAGGQPQHF
TRBV7-9	13	NA	TRBJ2-7	CASSRDLSYEQYF
TRBV19	14	NA	TRBJ1-1	CASSTTGTLTEAFF
TRBV19	14	TRBD1	TRBJ1-5	CASSGTGHNQPQHF
TRBV4-1	16	TRBD1	TRBJ2-7	CASSPQGDGKSYEQYF
TRBV11-2	18	TRBD1	TRBJ2-7	CASSAPKRPGTGGYEQYF
TRBV12-3/TRBV12-4	17	TRBD1	TRBJ1-3	CASSLTGTAIPGNTIYF
TRBV24-1	13	TRBD2	TRBJ2-1	CATSDGGGNEQFF
TRBV9	15	NA	TRBJ1-1	CASSVDMGEGTEAFF